These T cell receptor beta chains were read from a single sample in a study of CD8+ T cells in alopecia areata. Generated by immunoSEQ multiplex PCR, the TCRdb table keeps only in-frame clones and is missing some. Found here are roughly 200,000 clones, about 63% of them singletons; the top ten hold 1.5% to 2%. Sample: CD4+ T cells sorted from blood, taken at week 0. Receptor source: a human donor with alopecia areata. The CDR3 runs from the conserved cysteine through the conserved F or W. A D gene is named only where the DNA matches it firmly. The size field is filled for only some rows; it gives once, few, many or a size class.

CDR3 length	J gene	V gene	clone size	D gene	CDR3 DNA	CDR3 protein
13	TRBJ1-3	TRBV29-1	-	-	TGCAGCGTTACTAAGGCCTCTGGAAACACCATATATTTT	CSVTKASGNTIYF
14	TRBJ1-5	TRBV5-6	-	-	TGTGCCAGCAGCTTATGGGCGGATTCCTCGCCCCAGCATTTT	CASSLWADSSPQHF
14	TRBJ1-6	TRBV30	-	-	TGTGCCTGGAGTGGGGAACAGGCGAATTCACCCCTCCACTTT	CAWSGEQANSPLHF
15	TRBJ2-7	TRBV11-3	-	TRBD2	TGTGCCAGCAGCTCATCACCTAGCGGGGGGGCCAAGCAGTACTTC	CASSSSPSGGAKQYF
16	TRBJ2-3	TRBV29-1	-	TRBD2	TGCAGCGTTGAAGACCCAGCGGGGGGCGCATCAGATACGCAGTATTTT	CSVEDPAGGASDTQYF
14	TRBJ2-7	TRBV5-1	few	TRBD1	TGCGCCAGCAGCTTGGGACAGGGCAGTGGCGAGCAGTACTTC	CASSLGQGSGEQYF
11	TRBJ2-7	TRBV29-1	few	-	TGCAGCGTTGCCACAGGGAACGAGCAGTACTTC	CSVATGNEQYF
15	TRBJ1-5	TRBV7-2	-	TRBD1	TGTGCCAGCAGCTCACAGGGGAATAGCAATCAGCCCCAGCATTTT	CASSSQGNSNQPQHF
15	TRBJ2-1	TRBV30	-	-	TGTGCCTGGAGTAGCCACGGGGGGCCCTACAATGAGCAGTTCTTC	CAWSSHGGPYNEQFF
11	TRBJ2-1	TRBV5-1	-	TRBD1	TGCGCCAGCAGATGGGACAGCGAGCAGTTCTTC	CASRWDSEQFF
16	TRBJ1-3	TRBV5-1	few	TRBD1	TGCGCCAGCAGCTTGCAAGGACAGGGTTTTGGAAACACCATATATTTT	CASSLQGQGFGNTIYF
12	TRBJ2-5	TRBV21-1	-	-	TGTGCCAGCAGCAAAGTGGGGGAGACCCAGTACTTC	CASSKVGETQYF
12	TRBJ2-2	TRBV9	-	-	TGTGCCAGCAGCGTCAGAGGGGCGGAGCTGTTTTTT	CASSVRGAELFF
15	TRBJ1-2	TRBV4-3	-	TRBD1	TGCGCCAGCAGCCCCAGGGGGGCAGGAGTGGGTGGCTACACCTTC	CASSPRGAGVGGYTF
15	TRBJ2-7	TRBV5-1	-	-	TGCGCCAGCAGCCCCGGGACAACCCTCTCCTACGAGCAGTACTTC	CASSPGTTLSYEQYF
14	TRBJ2-4	TRBV5-1	-	-	TGCGCCAGCAGCTTAACCACCGCCAAAAACATTCAGTACTTC	CASSLTTAKNIQYF
14	TRBJ1-2	TRBV27	few	TRBD1	TGTGCCAGCAGCGCAGACAGGGCGGGATATGGCTACACCTTC	CASSADRAGYGYTF
15	TRBJ2-5	TRBV14	-	-	TGTGCCAGCAGCCAATCGGCAGTGGGGAAAGAGACCCAGTACTTC	CASSQSAVGKETQYF
13	TRBJ2-7	TRBV6-5	-	-	TGTGCCAGCTCCCCCGGGCTACTCTACGAGCAGTACTTC	CASSPGLLYEQYF
14	TRBJ2-7	TRBV29-1	-	TRBD1	TGCAGCGTTGCCTGGACAGGGAGCTCCTATGAGCAGTACTTC	CSVAWTGSSYEQYF
15	TRBJ1-5	TRBV19	-	-	TGTGCCAGTAGCCTGGGGGCGAGGAGCAATCAGCCCCAGCATTTT	CASSLGARSNQPQHF
15	TRBJ2-4	TRBV4-3	-	-	TGCGCCAGCAGCCAAGTCACAGGGACGGTTGACATTCAGTACTTC	CASSQVTGTVDIQYF
15	TRBJ2-3	TRBV2	once	-	TGTGCCAGCAGGTCACTAGCAGCTAGCACAGATACGCAGTATTTT	CASRSLAASTDTQYF
15	TRBJ1-2	TRBV30	-	-	TGTGCCTGGAGTGTAGACCCTTTAATGAGGGATGGCTACACCTTC	CAWSVDPLMRDGYTF
15	TRBJ2-7	TRBV5-6	-	-	TGTGCCAGCAGCTTGTTCCTCGGACAGAAGAAAGAGCAGTACTTC	CASSLFLGQKKEQYF
13	TRBJ1-2	TRBV5-6	-	-	TGTGCCAGCAGCCCGGACGGATCCCTCGGCTACACCTTC	CASSPDGSLGYTF
17	TRBJ2-1	TRBV7-2	-	TRBD2	TGTGCCAGCAGCTCAAGACTAGCGGGGGGGCCCGACAATGAGCAGTTCTTC	CASSSRLAGGPDNEQFF
13	TRBJ2-5	TRBV29-1	-	TRBD1	TGCAGCGTTTTCAGGGACAGACAAGAGACCCAGTACTTC	CSVFRDRQETQYF
15	TRBJ1-5	TRBV2	-	TRBD1	TGTGCCAGCAGAGGGACAGGGAGTGGCAATCAGCCCCAGCATTTT	CASRGTGSGNQPQHF
14	TRBJ1-4	TRBV19	-	TRBD1	TGTGCCAGTCACCCCGGGACAGGGGGAGAAAAACTGTTTTTT	CASHPGTGGEKLFF
12	TRBJ1-1	TRBV2	-	-	TGTGCCAGCAGTGCTGACGGGACTGAAGCTTTCTTT	CASSADGTEAFF
15	TRBJ2-2	TRBV5-1	-	-	TGCGCCAGCAGGACCAGGGAAGGGAACACCGGGGAGCTGTTTTTT	CASRTREGNTGELFF
11	TRBJ1-2	TRBV20-1	once	-	TGCAGTGCTAGAGATCGGTATGGCTACACCTTC	CSARDRYGYTF
15	TRBJ2-3	TRBV5-1	many	-	TGCGCCAGCAGCCTGAGGGGCACAGACAGAGATACGCAGTATTTT	CASSLRGTDRDTQYF
15	TRBJ1-5	TRBV30	few	-	TGTGCCTGGAGCGAAAGTAGACACGCTAATCAGCCCCAGCATTTT	CAWSESRHANQPQHF
13	TRBJ2-4	TRBV28	-	-	TGTGCCAGCAGTATCAACAGGGTTCACATTCAGTACTTC	CASSINRVHIQYF
14	TRBJ2-7	TRBV5-1	-	TRBD1	TGCGCCAGCAGCCTGACAGGGACAAACTACGAGCAGTACTTC	CASSLTGTNYEQYF
13	TRBJ1-1	TRBV30	-	-	TGTGCCTGGAGTGACTTCGTAAACACTGAAGCTTTCTTT	CAWSDFVNTEAFF
17	TRBJ2-4	TRBV5-6	-	TRBD1	TGTGCCAGCAGCCTGGACAGGGACGGAATAGCCAAAAACATTCAGTACTTC	CASSLDRDGIAKNIQYF
12	TRBJ1-1	TRBV29-1	-	-	TGCAGCGTTGCGCAGGGAATGAGTGAAGCTTTCTTT	CSVAQGMSEAFF
13	TRBJ1-2	TRBV29-1	once	TRBD1	TGCAGCGTTGCTACCTCGGGACAGGGAGGCTACACCTTC	CSVATSGQGGYTF
14	TRBJ1-2	TRBV30	-	TRBD1	TGTGCCTTGTACCGGACAGGGGAGGCGGGTGGCTACACCTTC	CALYRTGEAGGYTF
13	TRBJ1-5	TRBV29-1	-	TRBD1	TGCAGCGTTAGACAGGGGTACGGGCAGCCCCAGCATTTT	CSVRQGYGQPQHF
14	TRBJ1-5	TRBV18	-	-	TGTGCCAGCTCACCCGAGGAGAGCAATCAGCCCCAGCATTTT	CASSPEESNQPQHF
11	TRBJ1-1	TRBV29-1	-	-	TGCAGCGTGCGAGTGGAGGGCGAAGCTTTCTTT	CSVRVEGEAFF
14	TRBJ2-1	TRBV7-9	-	-	TGTGCCAGCAGCTTAGTGTTTGGCGCTGGTGAGCAGTTCTTC	CASSLVFGAGEQFF
14	TRBJ2-7	TRBV4-3	-	TRBD1	TGCGCCAGCAGCCAAGCCAGCAGGGGGTACGAGCAGTACTTC	CASSQASRGYEQYF
13	TRBJ2-1	TRBV30	once	TRBD2	TGTGCCAGAGGACTAGCGGGGGTAAATGAGCAGTTCTTC	CARGLAGVNEQFF
16	TRBJ2-1	TRBV6-4	-	TRBD2	TGTGCCAGCAGTATTAGCGGGGGGAGCTCCTACAATGAGCAGTTCTTC	CASSISGGSSYNEQFF
12	TRBJ2-1	TRBV5-4	-	TRBD1	TGTGCCAGCAGCTTACAGGGGAATGAGCAGTTCTTC	CASSLQGNEQFF
12	TRBJ1-1	TRBV29-1	-	TRBD1	TGCAGCGAGAGACAGGGGGCGAGTGAAGCTTTCTTT	CSERQGASEAFF
13	TRBJ1-1	TRBV7-2	few	-	TGTGCCAGCAGCTTAGAAGGAACGGGGAGACTCTTCTTT	CASSLEGTGRLFF
15	TRBJ2-2	TRBV5-1	-	-	TGCGCCAGCAGCCTGGGACTCTCGAACACCGGGGAGCTGTTTTTT	CASSLGLSNTGELFF
15	TRBJ2-2	TRBV10-3	once	-	TGTGCCATCAGTGAATCAGGGGCCAACACCGGGGAGCTGTTTTTT	CAISESGANTGELFF
15	TRBJ2-7	TRBV29-1	few	-	TGCAGCGTTGTTGGGCTGGGGGAAACCCTCTACGAGCAGTACTTC	CSVVGLGETLYEQYF
16	TRBJ2-7	TRBV15	-	TRBD1	TGTGCCACCAGCAGAGAGGGTGGACAGGGGGCATACGAGCAGTACTTC	CATSREGGQGAYEQYF